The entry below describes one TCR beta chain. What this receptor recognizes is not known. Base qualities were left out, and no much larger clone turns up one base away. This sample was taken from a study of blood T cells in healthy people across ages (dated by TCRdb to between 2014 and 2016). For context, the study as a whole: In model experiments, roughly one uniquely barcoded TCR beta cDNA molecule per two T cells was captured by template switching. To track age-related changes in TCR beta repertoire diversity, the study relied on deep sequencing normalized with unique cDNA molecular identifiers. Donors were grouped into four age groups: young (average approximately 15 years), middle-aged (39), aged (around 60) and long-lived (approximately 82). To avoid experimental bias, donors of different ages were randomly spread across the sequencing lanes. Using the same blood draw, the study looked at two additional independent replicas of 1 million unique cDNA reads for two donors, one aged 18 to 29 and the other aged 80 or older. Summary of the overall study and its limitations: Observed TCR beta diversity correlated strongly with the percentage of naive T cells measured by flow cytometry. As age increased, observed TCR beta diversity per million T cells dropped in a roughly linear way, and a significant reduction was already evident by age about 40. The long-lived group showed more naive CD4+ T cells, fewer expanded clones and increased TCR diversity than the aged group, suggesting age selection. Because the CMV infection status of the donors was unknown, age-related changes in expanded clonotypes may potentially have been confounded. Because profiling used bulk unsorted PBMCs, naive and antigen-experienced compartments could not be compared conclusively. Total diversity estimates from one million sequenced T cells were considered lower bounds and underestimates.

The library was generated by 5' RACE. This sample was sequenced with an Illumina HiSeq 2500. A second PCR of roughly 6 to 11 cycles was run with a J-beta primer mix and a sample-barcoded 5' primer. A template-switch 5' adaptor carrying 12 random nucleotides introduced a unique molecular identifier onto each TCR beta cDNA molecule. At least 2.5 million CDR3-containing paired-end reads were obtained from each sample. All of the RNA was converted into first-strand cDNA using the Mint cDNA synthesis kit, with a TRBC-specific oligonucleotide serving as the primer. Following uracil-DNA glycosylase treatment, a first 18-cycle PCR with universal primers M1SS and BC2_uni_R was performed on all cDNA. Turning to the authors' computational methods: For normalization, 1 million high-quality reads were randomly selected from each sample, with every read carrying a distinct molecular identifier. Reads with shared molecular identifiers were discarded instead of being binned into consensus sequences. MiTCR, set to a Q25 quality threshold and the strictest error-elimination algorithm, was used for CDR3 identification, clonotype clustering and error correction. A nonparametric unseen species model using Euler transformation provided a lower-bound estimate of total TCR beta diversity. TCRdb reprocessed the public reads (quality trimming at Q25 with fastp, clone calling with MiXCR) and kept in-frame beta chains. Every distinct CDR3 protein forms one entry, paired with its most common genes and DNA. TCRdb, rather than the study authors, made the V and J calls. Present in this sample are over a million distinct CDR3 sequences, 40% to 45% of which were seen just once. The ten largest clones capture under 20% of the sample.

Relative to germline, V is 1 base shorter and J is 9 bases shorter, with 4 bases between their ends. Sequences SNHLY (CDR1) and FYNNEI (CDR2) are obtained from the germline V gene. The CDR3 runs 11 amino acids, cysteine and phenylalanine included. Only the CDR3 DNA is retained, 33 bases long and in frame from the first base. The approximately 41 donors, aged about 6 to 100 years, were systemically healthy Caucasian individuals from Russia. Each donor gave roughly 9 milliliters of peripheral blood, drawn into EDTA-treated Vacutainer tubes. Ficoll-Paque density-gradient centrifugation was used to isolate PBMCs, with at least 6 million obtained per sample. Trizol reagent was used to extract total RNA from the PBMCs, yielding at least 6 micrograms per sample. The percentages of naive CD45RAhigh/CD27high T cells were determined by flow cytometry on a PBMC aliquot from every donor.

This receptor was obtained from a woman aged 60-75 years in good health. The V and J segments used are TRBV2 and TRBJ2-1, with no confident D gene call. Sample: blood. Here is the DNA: TGTGCCAGCAGTGAAGTGTCTGAGCAGTTCTTC. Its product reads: CASSEVSEQFF.